This record covers a single T cell receptor (beta chain). The sample originates from a study of cytomegalovirus exposure and HLA in healthy donors. Germline V gene lookup returns CDR1 SGDLS and CDR2 YYNGEE. The CDR3 runs 16 residues. V trimming: 4 bases; J trimming: 2 bases; junction bases outside the gene matches: 6. The study ran its PCR with 60 Vbeta and 13 Jbeta primers. Profiled with immunoSEQ multiplex PCR; TCRdb holds only in-frame clones, not every one. The listing contains about 70,000 clones. This rearrangement joins TRBV9 to TRBJ2-3; 11 bases agree with TRBD2. This sequence originates from a woman aged 25 to 39 in good health and CMV-seronegative. The sample comprised PBMCs. The CDR3 nucleotides read TGTGCCAGCAGCCTAGAGGGACTAGCGGCCACAGATACGCAGTATTTT. It is translated as CASSLEGLAATDTQYF. The whole variable domain, filled in from reference TRBV9 and TRBJ2-3, reads DSGVTQTPKHLITATGQRVTLRCSPRSGDLSVYWYQQSLDQGLQFLIQYYNGEERAKGNILERFSAQQFPDLHSELNLSSLELGDSALYFCASSLEGLAATDTQYFGPGTRLTVL.